This T cell receptor (beta chain) was recorded in a study of CD8 T cells in Susac syndrome. V was shortened by 2 bases and J by 7 bases, with 15 bases between the two germline ends. The V gene's germline CDR1 is MNHEY and CDR2 SVGAGI. The CDR3 loop spans 15 amino acids. When the RNA was reverse transcribed, random hexamers were used with an input of roughly 0.45 to 1 ug. Amplification of the TCR beta CDR3 was carried out by immunoSEQ multiplex PCR, which spanned a total of 54 Vbeta and 13 Jbeta segments. Using its own MiXCR run on the immunoSEQ multiplex PCR reads, TCRdb lists one record per CDR3 protein. The repertoire includes roughly 150,000 distinct CDR3 sequences, over 85% of them detected once, and over 0.2% sits in the top ten.

The TCR originated in a human donor with multiple sclerosis. Sequencing input: CD8+ T cells from PBMCs. This chain links TRBV6-5 with TRBJ2-1, with a weak D call TRBD1 (6 bases). The CDR3: CASSYGGGPANEQFF. The CDR3 DNA sequence: TGTGCCAGCAGTTACGGTGGGGGCCCAGCGAATGAGCAGTTCTTC.